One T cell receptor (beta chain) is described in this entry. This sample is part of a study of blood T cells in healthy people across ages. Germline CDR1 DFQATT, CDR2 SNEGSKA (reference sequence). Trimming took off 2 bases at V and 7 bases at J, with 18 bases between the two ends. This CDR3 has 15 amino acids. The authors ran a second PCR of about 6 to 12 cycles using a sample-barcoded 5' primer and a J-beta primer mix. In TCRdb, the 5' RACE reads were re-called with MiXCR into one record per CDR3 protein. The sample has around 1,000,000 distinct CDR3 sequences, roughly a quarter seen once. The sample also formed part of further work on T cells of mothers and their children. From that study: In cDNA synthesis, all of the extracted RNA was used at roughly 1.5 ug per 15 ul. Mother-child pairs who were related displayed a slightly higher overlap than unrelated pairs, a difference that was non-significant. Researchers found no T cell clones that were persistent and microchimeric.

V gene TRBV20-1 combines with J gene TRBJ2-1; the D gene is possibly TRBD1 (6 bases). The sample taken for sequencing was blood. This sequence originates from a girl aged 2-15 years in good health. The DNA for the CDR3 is TGCAGTGCTAGATTGGGCCCAGGGGATGGGAATGAGCAGTTCTTC. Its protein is CSARLGPGDGNEQFF.